One and the same sample provided the 12 T cell receptor beta chains below, sequenced in a study of cytomegalovirus exposure and HLA in healthy donors. PCR used 60 Vbeta primers and 13 Jbeta primers. Some clones are missing from TCRdb's copy, which holds only in-frame ones; the method was immunoSEQ multiplex PCR. Among about 160,000 clones listed, approximately 84% were seen once. Source material: PBMCs. All receptors derive from a man younger than 40 in good health and CMV-seronegative.

The chain links TRBV28 to TRBJ1-1, with 7 bases that match TRBD1. Looked up from germline, CDR1 is MDHEN and CDR2 is SYDVKM. This CDR3 is 18 amino acids long. The V and J ends lost 6 bases and 0 bases, in that order; junction bases with no gene match: 16. The chain's CDR3 is CASSPPSGTAFLNTEAFF. The CDR3 DNA is TGTGCCAGCAGCCCTCCGTCCGGGACAGCTTTTTTGAACACTGAAGCTTTCTTT.

This chain joins TRBV18 and TRBJ2-1; the D gene is possibly TRBD1 (5 bases). There are 16 residues in the CDR3. Trimming stripped 4 bases from V and 0 bases from J, with 13 bases between. The germline V gene encodes CDR1 KGHSH and CDR2 LQKENI. The CDR3 DNA is TGTGCCAGCTCACTTACCGACAGCTCCTCCTACAATGAGCAGTTCTTC. This codes for CASSLTDSSSYNEQFF.

The genes are TRBV18 and TRBJ2-7; possibly TRBD1 for D (5 bases). The CDR3 is made up of 15 amino acids. V was trimmed by 3 bases and J by 7 bases, leaving 19 bases between them. The germline CDR1 and CDR2 sequences are KGHSH and LQKENI. The CDR3 DNA reads TGTGCCAGCTCACCTTCTACGACAGTACTACGAGAGCAGTACTTC. It is translated as CASSPSTTVLREQYF.

The sample holds a few counts of this clone. This chain joins TRBV19 and TRBJ2-1; 9 bases are shared with TRBD2. Germline V gene sequence: CDR1 LNHDA, CDR2 SQIVND (reference sequence). J gave up 8 bases and V 3 bases, and 8 bases lay outside the gene matches. This CDR3 has 15 amino acids. Here the CDR3 DNA reads TGTGCCAGTAGTATCCGGCGGGGGGGTATTCATGAGCAGTTCTTC. Translated: CASSIRRGGIHEQFF.

The CDR3 protein is CASSPGTWSSYNEQFF. CDR3 in DNA: TGTGCCAGCTCACCTGGGACATGGAGCTCCTACAATGAGCAGTTCTTC. The V gene is TRBV18, the J gene TRBJ2-1, with D perhaps matching TRBD1 (6 bases). From germline, CDR1 is KGHSH and CDR2 LQKENI. The CDR3 runs 16 residues. Trimming shortened V by 3 bases and J by 0 bases, and 12 bases separated the two germline ends.

V usage is TRBV6-1 and J usage is TRBJ1-6, with TRBD1 as a possible D gene (5 bases). Germline V lookup: CDR1 MNHNS, CDR2 SASEGT. The CDR3 totals 13 residues. Trimming shortened V by 5 bases and J by 8 bases, and 10 bases separated the two germline ends. This CDR3 reads CASSWLGDSPLHF. Here the CDR3 DNA reads TGTGCCAGCAGTTGGCTAGGGGATTCACCCCTCCACTTT.

Only one count was recorded for this clone. The V call is TRBV5-1, the J call TRBJ2-7; D might be TRBD1 (6 bases). This CDR3 has 17 amino acids. Germline V gene lookup returns CDR1 SGHRS and CDR2 YFSETQ. Trimming removed 4 bases from V and 4 bases from J, with 24 bases in between. Written as DNA, the CDR3 is TGCGCCAGCAGCACAGCCCTGGGGGCGGCTTCCCCATACGAGCAGTACTTC. Protein sequence: CASSTALGAASPYEQYF.

The gene calls are TRBV5-5 and TRBJ1-3; D is unclear. The germline gives CDR1 SGHKS, CDR2 YYEKEE (reference sequence). The germline V and J ends were trimmed by 4 bases and 2 bases, with 7 bases remaining between them. The CDR3 totals 13 residues. The chain's CDR3 is CASSVSTGNTIYF. The CDR3 DNA follows: TGTGCCAGCAGCGTTAGTACTGGAAACACCATATATTTT.

This rearrangement joins TRBV19 to TRBJ1-5, with D unclear. V gave up 8 bases and J gave up 6 bases, with 17 bases separating them. Germline CDR1 is LNHDA and CDR2 is SQIVND (reference sequence). The CDR3 has 14 residues. CDR3 nucleotide sequence: TGTGCCAGTCGTGGTTTTGAGAGTTTTCAGCCCCAGCATTTT. This translates into CASRGFESFQPQHF.

This clone came up a few times. This chain connects TRBV10-3 to TRBJ1-2; a possible D gene is TRBD1 (5 bases). CDR3 size: 14 residues. V lost 6 bases to trimming and J lost 8 bases, with 19 bases between them. From germline, CDR1 is ENHRY and CDR2 SYGVKD. The CDR3 DNA reads TGTGCCATCAGCCCCCAGGGTGGAGGGTACGGCTACACCTTC. It is translated as CAISPQGGGYGYTF.

The CDR3 DNA is TGTGCCAGTAGTATAGGAACTAGCGGACAAGAGACCCAGTACTTC. Its translation is CASSIGTSGQETQYF. V gene TRBV19 combines with J gene TRBJ2-5, with 8 bases identical to TRBD2. V lost 1 base and J lost 2; bases outside the gene matches: 3. From germline, CDR1 is LNHDA and CDR2 SQIVND (reference sequence). This CDR3 has 15 amino acids.

This rearrangement joins TRBV5-8 to TRBJ1-5; tentative D call: TRBD1 (6 bases). V gave up 2 bases and J gave up 7 bases, with 22 bases separating them. Germline V CDR1 and CDR2: SGHTS, YDEGEE. The CDR3 is 17 amino acids. The CDR3 nucleotides read TGTGCCAGCAGCTTTGGGCAGGGGCTCTTAGTTTTCCAGCCCCAGCATTTT. Amino acids: CASSFGQGLLVFQPQHF.